These 3 T cell receptor beta chains were sequenced from one sample in a study of control samples from healthy donors and cancer patients. Some clones are missing from TCRdb's copy, which holds only in-frame ones; the method was immunoSEQ multiplex PCR. The sample carries tens of thousands of clones, 91% recorded once. Sequenced input: blood. The source of these receptors is a young man in good health.

The chain joins TRBV15 to TRBJ1-2; D might be TRBD1 (6 bases). This CDR3 has 15 residues. Germline loops: CDR1 LNHNV, CDR2 YYDKDF (reference sequence). V lost 5 bases and J 7 bases, leaving 20 bases between the germline ends. The CDR3 region is CATSSLNRDQSGYTF. In nucleotides, the CDR3 is TGTGCCACCAGCTCCCTTAACAGGGATCAGAGTGGCTACACCTTC.

In its sample, this clone was seen once. This chain uses TRBV3-1 (or the pseudogene TRBV3-2) with TRBJ1-5, with D uncertain. CDR1 and CDR2 (germline): LGHDT, YNNKEL (reference sequence). Trimming took off 0 bases at V and 0 bases at J, with 12 bases between the two ends. This CDR3 is 17 amino acids long. The CDR3 here is CASSQESLAFSNQPQHF. The DNA of the CDR3 is TGTGCCAGCAGCCAAGAGAGTCTGGCGTTTAGCAATCAGCCCCAGCATTTT.

The V and J genes are TRBV5-6 and TRBJ2-5; D unclear. Looked up from germline, CDR1 is SGHDT and CDR2 is YYEEEE. This CDR3 is 14 amino acids long. V dropped 0 bases and J dropped 5 bases, with 11 bases sitting between them. The CDR3: CASSLGRPPETQYF. The CDR3, as DNA: TGTGCCAGCAGCTTGGGTCGGCCGCCGGAGACCCAGTACTTC.